This T cell receptor beta chain was sequenced during a study of technical replicates of blood from a handful of donors. Method: immunoSEQ multiplex PCR; TCRdb's copy keeps in-frame clones and lacks some. This table holds more than 65,000 clones, around 97% found once. The CDR3 length is 19 residues. V lost 1 base and J lost 1; bases outside the gene matches: 12. From germline, CDR1 is SEHNR and CDR2 FQNEAQ (reference sequence). Input material: T cells isolated from PBMCs. The TCR originated in a human donor in good health. The gene calls are TRBV7-9 and TRBJ2-2; TRBD2 agrees at 7 bases. The CDR3 reads CASSLGSLAEILNTGELFF. For the CDR3, the DNA is TGTGCCAGCAGCTTAGGTAGCCTAGCGGAGATTTTGAACACCGGGGAGCTGTTTTTT.